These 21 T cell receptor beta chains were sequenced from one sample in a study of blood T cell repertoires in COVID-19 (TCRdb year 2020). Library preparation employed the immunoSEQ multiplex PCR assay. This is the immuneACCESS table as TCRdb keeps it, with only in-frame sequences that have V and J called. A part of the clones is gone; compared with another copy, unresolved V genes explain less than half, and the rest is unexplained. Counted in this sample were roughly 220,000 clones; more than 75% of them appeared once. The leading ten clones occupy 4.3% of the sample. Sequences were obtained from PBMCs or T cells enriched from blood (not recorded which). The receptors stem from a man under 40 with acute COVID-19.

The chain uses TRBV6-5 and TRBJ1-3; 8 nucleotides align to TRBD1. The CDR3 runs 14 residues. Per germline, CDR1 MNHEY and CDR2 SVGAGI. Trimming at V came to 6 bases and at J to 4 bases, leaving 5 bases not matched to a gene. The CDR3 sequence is CASRDGQGGNTIYF. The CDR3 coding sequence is TGTGCCAGCAGAGACGGACAGGGAGGAAACACCATATATTTT.

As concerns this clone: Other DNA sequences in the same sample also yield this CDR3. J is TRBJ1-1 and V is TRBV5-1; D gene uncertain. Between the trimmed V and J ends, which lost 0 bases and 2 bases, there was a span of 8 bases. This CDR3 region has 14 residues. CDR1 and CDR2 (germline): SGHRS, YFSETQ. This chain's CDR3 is CASSLVGSNTEAFF. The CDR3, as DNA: TGCGCCAGCAGCTTGGTGGGCAGCAACACTGAAGCTTTCTTT.

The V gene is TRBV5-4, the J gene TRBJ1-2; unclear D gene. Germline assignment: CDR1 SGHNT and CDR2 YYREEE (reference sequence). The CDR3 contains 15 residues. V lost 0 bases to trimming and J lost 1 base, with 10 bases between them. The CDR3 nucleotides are TGTGCCAGCAGCTTGGGCCCCCCAGTTAACTATGGCTACACCTTC. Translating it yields CASSLGPPVNYGYTF.

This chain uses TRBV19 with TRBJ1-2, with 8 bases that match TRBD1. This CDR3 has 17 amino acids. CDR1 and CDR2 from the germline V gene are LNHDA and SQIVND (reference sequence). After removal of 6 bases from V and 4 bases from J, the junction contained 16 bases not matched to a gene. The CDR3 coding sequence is TGTGCCAGTAGGACACTCGCCGGACAGGGATCAATCTATGGCTACACCTTC. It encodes CASRTLAGQGSIYGYTF.

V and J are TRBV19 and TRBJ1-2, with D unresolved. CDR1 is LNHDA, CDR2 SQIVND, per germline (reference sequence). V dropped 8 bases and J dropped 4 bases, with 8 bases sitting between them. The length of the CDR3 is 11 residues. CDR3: CASFSPYGYTF. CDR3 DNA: TGTGCCAGTTTCTCCCCCTATGGCTACACCTTC.

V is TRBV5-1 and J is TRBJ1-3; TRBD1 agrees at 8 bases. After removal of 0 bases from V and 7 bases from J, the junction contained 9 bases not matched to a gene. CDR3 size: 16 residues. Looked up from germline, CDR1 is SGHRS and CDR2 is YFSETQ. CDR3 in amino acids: CASSLERPGGLNTIYF. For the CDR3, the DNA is TGCGCCAGCAGCTTGGAACGGCCAGGGGGCCTTAACACCATATATTTT.

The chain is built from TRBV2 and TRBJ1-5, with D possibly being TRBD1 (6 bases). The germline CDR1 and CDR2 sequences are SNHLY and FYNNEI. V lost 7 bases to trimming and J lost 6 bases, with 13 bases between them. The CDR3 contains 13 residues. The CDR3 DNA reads TGTGCCAGCAACGGAGTAGGGGGTCAGCCCCAGCATTTT. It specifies CASNGVGGQPQHF.

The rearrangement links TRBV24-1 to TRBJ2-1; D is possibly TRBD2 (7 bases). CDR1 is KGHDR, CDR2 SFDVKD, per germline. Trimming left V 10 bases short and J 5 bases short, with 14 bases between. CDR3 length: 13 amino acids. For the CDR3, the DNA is TGTGCCACGGGGGGGCCGGTAAACAATGAGCAGTTCTTC. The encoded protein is CATGGPVNNEQFF.

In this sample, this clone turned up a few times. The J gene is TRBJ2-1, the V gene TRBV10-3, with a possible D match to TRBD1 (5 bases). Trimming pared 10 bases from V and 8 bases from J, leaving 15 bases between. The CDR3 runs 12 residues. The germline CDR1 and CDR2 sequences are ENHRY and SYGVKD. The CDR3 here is CATSWIGDEQFF. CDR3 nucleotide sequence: TGTGCCACCTCTTGGATAGGGGATGAGCAGTTCTTC.

The CDR3 nucleotides read TGTGCCAGCAGCGGTACCGGGACTAGCGGGGGGCGGGAGACCCAGTACTTC. Protein product: CASSGTGTSGGRETQYF. This chain links TRBV11-2 with TRBJ2-5; 15 bases map to TRBD2. J was trimmed by 5 bases and V by 5 bases; bases with no gene match: 9. CDR1 is SGHAT and CDR2 is FQNNGV in the germline V gene. This CDR3 spans 17 amino acids.

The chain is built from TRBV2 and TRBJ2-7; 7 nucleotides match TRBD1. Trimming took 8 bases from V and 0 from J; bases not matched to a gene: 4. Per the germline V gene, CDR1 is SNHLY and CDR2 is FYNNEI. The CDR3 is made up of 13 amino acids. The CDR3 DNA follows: TGTGCCAGCCCGGGACAGTACTCCTACGAGCAGTACTTC. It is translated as CASPGQYSYEQYF.

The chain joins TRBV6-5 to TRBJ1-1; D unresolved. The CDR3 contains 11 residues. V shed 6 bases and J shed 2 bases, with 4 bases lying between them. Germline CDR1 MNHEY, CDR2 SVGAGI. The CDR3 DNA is TGTGCCAGCAGATTAAACACTGAAGCTTTCTTT. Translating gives CASRLNTEAFF.

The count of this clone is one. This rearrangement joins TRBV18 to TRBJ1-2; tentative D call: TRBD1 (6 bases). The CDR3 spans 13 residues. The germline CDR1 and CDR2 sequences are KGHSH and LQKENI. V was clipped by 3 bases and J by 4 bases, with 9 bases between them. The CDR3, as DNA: TGTGCCAGCTCACCTGCGGACAGCTATGGCTACACCTTC. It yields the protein CASSPADSYGYTF.

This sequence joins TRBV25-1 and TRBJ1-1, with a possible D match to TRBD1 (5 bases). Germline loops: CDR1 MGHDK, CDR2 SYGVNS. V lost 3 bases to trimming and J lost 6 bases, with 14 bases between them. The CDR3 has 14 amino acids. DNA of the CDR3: TGTGCCAGCAGTGAGGCAGCGGGACGGCCTGAAGCTTTCTTT. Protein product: CASSEAAGRPEAFF.

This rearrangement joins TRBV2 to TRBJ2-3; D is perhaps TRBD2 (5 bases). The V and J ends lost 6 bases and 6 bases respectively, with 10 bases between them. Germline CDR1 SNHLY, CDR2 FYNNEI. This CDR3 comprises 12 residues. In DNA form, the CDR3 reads TGTGCCAGCAGCCTCGGACTGGATACGCAGTATTTT. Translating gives CASSLGLDTQYF.

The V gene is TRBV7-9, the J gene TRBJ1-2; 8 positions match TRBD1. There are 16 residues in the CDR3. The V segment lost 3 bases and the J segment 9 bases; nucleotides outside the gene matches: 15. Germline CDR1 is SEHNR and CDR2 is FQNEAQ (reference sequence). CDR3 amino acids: CASSFPFLDREGRYTF. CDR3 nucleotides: TGTGCCAGCAGCTTTCCCTTCTTGGACAGGGAAGGTCGCTACACCTTC.

The CDR3 region is CASSVGWEGNSPLHF. The CDR3 DNA sequence: TGTGCCAGCAGCGTAGGTTGGGAGGGAAATTCACCCCTCCACTTT. The chain has TRBV9 and TRBJ1-6; no reliable D call. The CDR3 is 15 residues long. Germline-derived CDR1 and CDR2 are SGDLS and YYNGEE. V was shortened by 0 bases and J by 7 bases, with 11 bases between the two germline ends.

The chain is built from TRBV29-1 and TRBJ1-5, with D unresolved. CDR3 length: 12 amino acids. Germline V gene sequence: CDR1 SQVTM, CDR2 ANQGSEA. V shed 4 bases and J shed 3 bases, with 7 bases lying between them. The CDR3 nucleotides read TGCAGCGTTGCGAGGGACAATCAGCCCCAGCATTTT. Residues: CSVARDNQPQHF.

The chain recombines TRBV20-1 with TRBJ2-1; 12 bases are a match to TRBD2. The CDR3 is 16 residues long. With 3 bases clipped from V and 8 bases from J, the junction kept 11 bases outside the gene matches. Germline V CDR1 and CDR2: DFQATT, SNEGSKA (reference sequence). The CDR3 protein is CSASRTSGVSGDEQFF. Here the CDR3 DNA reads TGCAGTGCTAGTCGGACTAGCGGGGTTTCGGGGGATGAGCAGTTCTTC.

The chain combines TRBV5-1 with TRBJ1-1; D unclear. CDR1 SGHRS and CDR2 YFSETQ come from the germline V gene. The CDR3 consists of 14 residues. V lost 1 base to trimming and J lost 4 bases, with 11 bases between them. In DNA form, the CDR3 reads TGCGCCAGCAGCTTGATTGGTGGGAGCACTGAAGCTTTCTTT. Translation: CASSLIGGSTEAFF.

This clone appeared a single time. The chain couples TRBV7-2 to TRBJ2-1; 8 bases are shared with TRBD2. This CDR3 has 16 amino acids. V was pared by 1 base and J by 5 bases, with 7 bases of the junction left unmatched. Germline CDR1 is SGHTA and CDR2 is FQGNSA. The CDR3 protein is CASSLVSGGPNNEQFF. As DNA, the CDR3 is TGTGCCAGCAGCTTAGTTTCGGGGGGGCCTAACAATGAGCAGTTCTTC.